A selection of T cell receptor beta chains follows, all from one sample in a study of shared clonotypes between healthy human individuals. Clones were sequenced by immunoSEQ multiplex PCR, and TCRdb holds only the in-frame ones, with some missing. The table includes 1.5 million to 2.5 million clones, less than 95% detected once. Sequencing was carried out using naive CD8+ T cells sorted from blood. All receptors derive from a man aged 18-30 years in good health. Each CDR3 is given with its conserved first and last residue. D genes are given only for firm matches. Not all rows give a size; the values are once, few, many and, for expanded clones, a class.

v_call,j_call,clone_size,d_call,cdr3_aa,cdr3_nt
TRBV19,TRBJ2-7,-,-,CASSDGSLKQYF,TGTGCCAGCAGTGACGGGAGTTTGAAGCAGTACTTC
TRBV27,TRBJ2-1,-,-,CASSPESPDEQFF,TGTGCCAGCAGTCCGGAGAGTCCCGATGAGCAGTTCTTC
TRBV10-3,TRBJ2-7,-,-,CAISEAGSMGEQYF,TGTGCCATCAGTGAAGCCGGCTCGATGGGCGAGCAGTACTTC
TRBV5-1,TRBJ2-7,-,-,CASSLAGAQVEQYF,TGCGCCAGCAGCTTGGCAGGGGCGCAAGTTGAGCAGTACTTC
TRBV6-6,TRBJ2-1,-,-,CASSYSNQVTYNEQFF,TGTGCCAGCAGTTACTCGAACCAGGTTACCTACAATGAGCAGTTCTTC
TRBV5-1,TRBJ2-1,-,-,CASSSTGYWEQFF,TGCGCCAGCAGCTCTACAGGCTATTGGGAGCAGTTCTTC
TRBV2,TRBJ2-3,-,-,CASSRPGATDTQYF,TGTGCCAGCAGTCGACCCGGGGCAACAGATACGCAGTATTTT
TRBV7-6,TRBJ2-5,-,TRBD1,CASSLAQGGGETQYF,TGTGCCAGCAGCTTAGCACAGGGGGGCGGAGAGACCCAGTACTTC
TRBV5-1,TRBJ2-2,once,-,CASSYDWNTGELFF,TGCGCCAGCAGTTACGACTGGAACACCGGGGAGCTGTTTTTT
TRBV11-2,TRBJ2-7,-,-,CASSFSLNYEQYF,TGTGCCAGCAGCTTTTCCCTGAACTACGAGCAGTACTTC
TRBV6-5,TRBJ2-3,-,TRBD2,CASTLSGGSTDTQYF,TGTGCCAGCACCCTTAGCGGGGGCAGCACAGATACGCAGTATTTT
TRBV5-1,TRBJ2-1,-,-,CASSVSQGGNEQFF,TGCGCCAGCAGCGTGTCACAGGGGGGGAATGAGCAGTTCTTC
TRBV27,TRBJ1-1,-,-,CASSEGRMGNTEAFF,TGTGCCAGCAGTGAGGGCAGGATGGGTAACACTGAAGCTTTCTTT
TRBV4-1,TRBJ2-5,-,TRBD1,CASRVRTGGEETQYF,TGCGCCAGCAGGGTGCGGACAGGCGGCGAAGAGACCCAGTACTTC